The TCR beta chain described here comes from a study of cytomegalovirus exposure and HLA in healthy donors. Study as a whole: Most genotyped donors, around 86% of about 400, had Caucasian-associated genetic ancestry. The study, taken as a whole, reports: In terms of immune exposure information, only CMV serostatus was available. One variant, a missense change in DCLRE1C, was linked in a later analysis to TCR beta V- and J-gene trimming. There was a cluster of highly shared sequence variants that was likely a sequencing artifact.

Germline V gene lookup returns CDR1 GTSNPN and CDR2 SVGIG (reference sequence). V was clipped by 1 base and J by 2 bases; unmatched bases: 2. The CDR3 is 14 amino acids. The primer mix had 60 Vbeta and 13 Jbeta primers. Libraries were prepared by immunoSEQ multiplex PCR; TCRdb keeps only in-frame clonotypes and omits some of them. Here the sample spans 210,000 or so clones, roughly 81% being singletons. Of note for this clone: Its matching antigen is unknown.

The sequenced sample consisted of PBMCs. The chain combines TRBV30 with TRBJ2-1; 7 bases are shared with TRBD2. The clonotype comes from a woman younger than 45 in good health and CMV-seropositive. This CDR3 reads CAWSGAGAYNEQFF. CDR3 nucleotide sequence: TGTGCCTGGAGTGGTGCGGGAGCCTACAATGAGCAGTTCTTC.